This T cell receptor beta chain is drawn from a study of T-cell reconstitution after alpha-beta-depleted transplantation in children. Whole-study results and caveats: The study reportedly traced alpha-beta T cells about two months after transplant to several hundred expanded graft clones. Where some patients showed high TCRbeta diversity at day 60, it came from recipient T cells and thymic progenitors that had survived.

Library preparation (for TCRbeta) was performed with unique molecular identifiers. A single record per CDR3 protein comes from TCRdb applying MiXCR to the PCR reads. Here the sample spans fewer than 550,000 distinct CDR3 sequences, about 11% being singletons. Trimming removed 5 bases from V and 2 bases from J, with 9 bases in between. Germline-derived CDR1 and CDR2 are SGHAT and FQNNGV. This CDR3 spans 13 amino acids. A note on this clonotype: Its target is not known.

Sample: PBMCs, taken before TCRalphabeta/CD19-depleted stem cell transplant. The sequence derives from a child aged 2 to 10 with inherited bone marrow failure, due to receive a stem cell transplant. The chain couples TRBV11-2 to TRBJ2-5; D ambiguous. CDR3 protein: CASSRWDQETQYF. In DNA form, the CDR3 reads TGTGCCAGCAGCCGATGGGATCAAGAGACCCAGTACTTC. Variable domain in full (rest from reference TRBV11-2 and TRBJ2-5): EAGVAQSPRYKIIEKRQSVAFWCNPISGHATLYWYQQILGQGPKLLIQFQNNGVVDDSQLPKDRFSAERLKGVDSTLKIQPAKLEDSAVYLCASSRWDQETQYFGPGTRLLVL.